The 21 T cell receptor beta chains below all came from one sample that was sequenced in a study of persistence of HIV-infected CD4 T cells. Lysates of CMV-infected fibroblasts at 9 to 10 ug/mL stimulated these cells. Sorting of responding CD4+ T cells relied on upregulated CD40 ligand together with CD69. The immunoSEQ assay was version 4, run in survey mode. Sequencing was performed with immunoSEQ multiplex PCR; in TCRdb, only in-frame clones are kept and a portion is missing. The sample has 10,000 to 15,000 clones, about 65% seen once. Their cognate antigens are unknown. The sequencing here drew on CD4+ T cells sorted from PBMCs after roughly 20-hour stimulation, taken from a patient who received antiretroviral therapy. These receptors all stem from an adult man with HIV who was CMV-seropositive.

V is TRBV9 and J is TRBJ1-1, with D possibly being TRBD1 (6 bases). Germline CDR1 and CDR2: SGDLS and YYNGEE. Between the trimmed V and J ends, which lost 4 bases and 8 bases, there was a span of 12 bases. This CDR3 region has 12 residues. CDR3 coding DNA: TGTGCCAGCAGCCCCGGGACACCCGAAGCTTTCTTT. Protein product: CASSPGTPEAFF.

This chain connects TRBV6-6 to TRBJ2-7, with D perhaps assigned TRBD1 or TRBD2 (6 bases each). V lost 8 bases to trimming and J lost 2 bases, with 16 bases between them. Germline CDR1 and CDR2: MNHNY and SVGAGI (reference sequence). CDR3 length equals 14 residues. CDR3 loop: CASGGGKKTYEQYF. In nucleotides, the CDR3 is TGTGCCAGCGGAGGGGGGAAAAAGACCTACGAGCAGTACTTC.

The rearrangement links TRBV24-1 to TRBJ2-2, with 8 nucleotides matching TRBD1. Germline-derived CDR1 and CDR2 are KGHDR and SFDVKD. The junction had 12 bases not matched to a gene; V was cut back by 9 bases and J by 4 bases. The CDR3 contains 16 residues. CDR3 DNA: TGTGCCACCTCCCCTCCAGACAGGGGTGGCACCGGGGAGCTGTTTTTT. Translation: CATSPPDRGGTGELFF.

This chain connects TRBV28 to TRBJ2-7, with TRBD2 matching over 7 bases. The CDR3 consists of 14 residues. Germline trimming cut 6 bases from V and 7 bases from J; bases unmatched to any gene: 12. Per the germline V gene, CDR1 is MDHEN and CDR2 is SYDVKM. The CDR3 sequence: CASRGRGTAGEQYF. The CDR3 region has the DNA TGTGCCAGCAGGGGACGTGGAACAGCGGGGGAGCAGTACTTC.

This chain connects TRBV4-1 to TRBJ1-3; D ambiguous. CDR3 length: 15 amino acids. The V gene lost 0 bases and the J gene lost 0 bases, with 6 bases spanning the gap. CDR1 and CDR2 from the germline V gene are MGHRA and YSYEKL. This CDR3 is CASSQDPGSGNTIYF. CDR3 DNA sequence: TGCGCCAGCAGCCAAGATCCCGGCTCTGGAAACACCATATATTTT.

This clone was observed a few times. The chain carries TRBV12-5 and TRBJ1-5; D is perhaps TRBD1 (5 bases). Germline V lookup: CDR1 LGHNT, CDR2 FRNRAP. Deletions cut 7 bases from V and 3 bases from J, with 19 bases between. The CDR3 has 16 residues. The CDR3 sequence is CASDLTGGEFNQPQHF. The DNA of the CDR3 is TGTGCTAGTGATTTAACCGGGGGGGAATTCAATCAGCCCCAGCATTTT. The whole variable domain, remainder taken from reference TRBV12-5 and TRBJ1-5, is DARVTQTPRHKVTEMGQEVTMRCQPILGHNTVFWYRQTMMQGLELLAYFRNRAPLDDSGMPKDRFSAEMPDATLATLKIQPSEPRDSAVYFCASDLTGGEFNQPQHFGDGTRLSIL.

In this sample, this clone turned up once. The chain employs TRBV19 and TRBJ2-1; D not resolved. Germline CDR1 reads LNHDA; CDR2 reads SQIVND (reference sequence). This CDR3 spans 14 amino acids. The V end lost 3 bases, the J end lost 4 bases, and 10 bases lay between the germline ends. CDR3 sequence (DNA): TGTGCCAGTAGTATCTTAGTCGGTTACAATGAGCAGTTCTTC. Translation: CASSILVGYNEQFF. The full variable domain, completed using reference TRBV19 and TRBJ2-1, is DGGITQSPKYLFRKEGQNVTLSCEQNLNHDAMYWYRQDPGQGLRLIYYSQIVNDFQKGDIAEGYSVSREKKESFPLTVTSAQKNPTAFYLCASSILVGYNEQFFGPGTRLTVL.

The chain carries TRBV25-1 and TRBJ2-1, with 11 nucleotides matching TRBD1. The CDR3 contains 16 residues. Germline trimming cut 3 bases from V and 8 bases from J; bases unmatched to any gene: 9. Germline V gene lookup returns CDR1 MGHDK and CDR2 SYGVNS. This CDR3 is CASSEGTGGVIYEQFF. For the CDR3, the DNA is TGTGCCAGCAGTGAGGGGACAGGGGGAGTTATCTATGAGCAGTTCTTC.

In nucleotides, the CDR3 is TGTGCCAGCTCACTAACAGGGGGCGCGAACACCGGGGAGCTGTTTTTT. Translating gives CASSLTGGANTGELFF. The chain links TRBV18 to TRBJ2-2; 9 bases agree with TRBD1. There are 16 residues in the CDR3. Unmatched junction bases numbered 3, after V lost 4 bases and J lost 0 bases. The germline gives CDR1 KGHSH, CDR2 LQKENI.

The rearrangement links TRBV28 to TRBJ2-3, with TRBD1 matching over 9 bases. The V and J ends lost 8 bases and 4 bases, in that order; junction bases with no gene match: 7. Germline lookup yields CDR1 MDHEN and CDR2 SYDVKM. This CDR3 is 14 amino acids long. The CDR3 DNA reads TGTGCCAGCGGGAGGACAGGGGCCCCAGATACGCAGTATTTT. Protein: CASGRTGAPDTQYF.

This clone came up a few times. The sample contains more than one DNA sequence encoding this CDR3. V and J are TRBV7-8 and TRBJ1-1, with 9 positions matching TRBD1. The CDR3 covers 18 residues. Losses at the gene ends were 1 base for V and 3 bases for J; bases not matched to a gene: 12. Germline CDR1 and CDR2: SGHVS and FQNEAQ. CDR3 DNA: TGTGCCAGCAGCTTAGTTTCGGGGACAGGGTATATGGACACTGAAGCTTTCTTT. This codes for CASSLVSGTGYMDTEAFF.

The chain has TRBV7-2 and TRBJ2-3; possibly TRBD2 for D (6 bases). Germline V gene lookup returns CDR1 SGHTA and CDR2 FQGNSA. V lost 2 bases and J lost 0, with 9 bases in between. This CDR3 comprises 15 residues. CDR3 in amino acids: CASSLPGTSTDTQYF. The CDR3 DNA sequence: TGTGCCAGCAGCTTACCGGGGACTAGCACAGATACGCAGTATTTT. The variable domain in full, completed from reference TRBV7-2 and TRBJ2-3, reads GAGVSQSPSNKVTEKGKDVELRCDPISGHTALYWYRQSLGQGLEFLIYFQGNSAPDKSGLPSDRFSAERTGGSVSTLTIQRTQQEDSAVYLCASSLPGTSTDTQYFGPGTRLTVL.

This clone came up a few times. The J gene is TRBJ2-7, the V gene TRBV3-1 (or the pseudogene TRBV3-2); the match to TRBD1 covers 7 bases. CDR1 is LGHDT, CDR2 YNNKEL, per germline (reference sequence). With V trimmed by 4 bases and J by 6 bases, 3 bases remained unmatched. The CDR3 is 12 amino acids. The CDR3: CASSRQGGEQYF. The CDR3 DNA is TGTGCCAGCAGCCGACAGGGTGGCGAGCAGTACTTC.

This clone was seen a single time. This chain uses TRBV2 with TRBJ2-4; 9 bases are shared with TRBD1. CDR1 and CDR2 from the germline V gene are SNHLY and FYNNEI. V shed 5 bases and J 9 bases; nucleotides not matched to a gene: 11. This CDR3 contains 15 residues. In DNA form, the CDR3 reads TGTGCCAGCAGTCCCGGGCTGGGGACAGGGAGCATTCAGTACTTC. It is translated as CASSPGLGTGSIQYF.

The rearrangement joins TRBV7-7 to TRBJ2-7; 11 bases are shared with TRBD1. Germline V gene lookup returns CDR1 SSHAT and CDR2 FNYEAQ (reference sequence). CDR3 size: 13 residues. V was pared by 5 bases and J by 7 bases, with 4 bases of the junction left unmatched. CDR3 residues: CASSPDRGQEQYF. DNA of the CDR3: TGTGCCAGCAGCCCGGACAGGGGGCAAGAGCAGTACTTC.

This clone was observed once. The chain couples TRBV14 to TRBJ2-7; D remains ambiguous. The CDR3 is made up of 11 amino acids. Trimming shortened V by 1 base and J by 9 bases, and 7 bases separated the two germline ends. The germline CDR1 and CDR2 sequences are SGHDN and FVKESK. Written as DNA, the CDR3 is TGTGCCAGCAGCCAAGGAGTGGGGCAGTACTTC. This sequence encodes CASSQGVGQYF. The entire variable domain, with the rest obtained from reference TRBV14 and TRBJ2-7, is as follows: EAGVTQFPSHSVIEKGQTVTLRCDPISGHDNLYWYRRVMGKEIKFLLHFVKESKQDESGMPNNRFLAERTGGTYSTLKVQPAELEDSGVYFCASSQGVGQYFGPGTRLTVT.

There are a few counts of this clone. The rearrangement links TRBV5-1 to TRBJ2-7, with 8 bases fitting TRBD2. Germline V gives CDR1 SGHRS, CDR2 YFSETQ. The CDR3 is 18 residues long. V was pared by 4 bases and J by 2 bases, with 17 bases of the junction left unmatched. CDR3 nucleotides: TGCGCCAGCAGCAAGAGGTCAGTTGGTAGCGGGGACCCCTACGAGCAGTACTTC. As protein: CASSKRSVGSGDPYEQYF.

This chain uses TRBV5-1 with TRBJ2-2; perhaps D is TRBD1 or TRBD2 (5 bases each). CDR3 length: 16 residues. V was cut by 2 bases and J by 4 bases, with 15 bases left in between. Germline lookup yields CDR1 SGHRS and CDR2 YFSETQ. The CDR3 DNA reads as TGCGCCAGCAGCTTTAACCAGGGCCGGGGCACCGGGGAGCTGTTTTTT. Amino acids: CASSFNQGRGTGELFF.

This sequence joins TRBV3-1 (or the pseudogene TRBV3-2) and TRBJ2-1; TRBD2 is a possible D gene (5 bases). This CDR3 comprises 15 residues. Germline V gene data show CDR1 as LGHDT and CDR2 as YNNKEL (reference sequence). Trimming shortened V by 0 bases and J by 3 bases, and 9 bases separated the two germline ends. This CDR3 reads CASSQDETNYNEQFF. DNA of the CDR3: TGTGCCAGCAGCCAAGACGAGACTAACTACAATGAGCAGTTCTTC.

The V call is TRBV7-3, the J call TRBJ2-1, with TRBD1 matching 8 bases. This CDR3 is built from 13 residues. Losses at the gene ends were 4 bases for V and 10 bases for J; bases not matched to a gene: 6. CDR1 is SGHTA, CDR2 FQGTGA, per germline. This CDR3 is CASSSHRQGEQFF. The CDR3 bases are TGTGCCAGCAGCTCCCACCGACAGGGGGAGCAGTTCTTC. The whole variable domain, remainder taken from reference TRBV7-3 and TRBJ2-1, is GAGVSQTPSNKVTEKGKYVELRCDPISGHTALYWYRQSLGQGPEFLIYFQGTGAADDSGLPNDRFFAVRPEGSVSTLKIQRTERGDSAVYLCASSSHRQGEQFFGPGTRLTVL.

The chain is built from TRBV3-1 (or the pseudogene TRBV3-2) and TRBJ1-6; D gene ambiguous. Between the trimmed V and J ends, which lost 0 bases and 7 bases, there was a span of 7 bases. Germline lookup yields CDR1 LGHDT and CDR2 YNNKEL (reference sequence). This CDR3 comprises 14 residues. CDR3 amino acids: CASSQEGRNSPLHF. In nucleotides, the CDR3 is TGTGCCAGCAGCCAAGAAGGGCGGAATTCACCCCTCCACTTT.